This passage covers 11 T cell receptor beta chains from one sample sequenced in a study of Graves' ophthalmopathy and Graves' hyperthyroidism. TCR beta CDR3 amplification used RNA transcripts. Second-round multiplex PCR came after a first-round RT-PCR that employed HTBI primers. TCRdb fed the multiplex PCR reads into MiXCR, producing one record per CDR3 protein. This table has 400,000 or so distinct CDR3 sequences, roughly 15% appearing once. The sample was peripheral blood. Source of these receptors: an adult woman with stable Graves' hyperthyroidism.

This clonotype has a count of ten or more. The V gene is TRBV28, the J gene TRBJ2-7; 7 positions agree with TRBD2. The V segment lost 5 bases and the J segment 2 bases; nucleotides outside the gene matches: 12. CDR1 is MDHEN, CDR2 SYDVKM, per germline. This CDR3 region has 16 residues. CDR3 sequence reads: CASSPHRGDYPYEQYF. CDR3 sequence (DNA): TGTGCCAGCAGTCCTCATCGGGGGGACTACCCCTACGAGCAGTACTTC.

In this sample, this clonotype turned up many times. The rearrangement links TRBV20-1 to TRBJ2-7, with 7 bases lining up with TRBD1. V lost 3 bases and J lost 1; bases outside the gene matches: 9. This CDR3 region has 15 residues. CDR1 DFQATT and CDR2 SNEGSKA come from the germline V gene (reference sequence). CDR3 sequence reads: CSASLRDRPSYEQYF. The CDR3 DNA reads TGCAGTGCTAGTCTCCGGGACAGACCATCCTACGAGCAGTACTTC.

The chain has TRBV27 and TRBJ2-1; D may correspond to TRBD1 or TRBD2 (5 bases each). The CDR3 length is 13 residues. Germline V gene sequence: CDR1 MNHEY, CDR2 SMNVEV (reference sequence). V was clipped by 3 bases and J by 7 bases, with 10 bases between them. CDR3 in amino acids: CASSFDGGNEQFF. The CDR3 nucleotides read TGTGCCAGCAGTTTTGATGGGGGAAATGAGCAGTTCTTC.

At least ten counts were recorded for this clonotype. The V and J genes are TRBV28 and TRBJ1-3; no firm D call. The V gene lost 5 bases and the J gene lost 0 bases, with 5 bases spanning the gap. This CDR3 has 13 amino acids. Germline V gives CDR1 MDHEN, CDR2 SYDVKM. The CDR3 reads CASSRSSGNTIYF. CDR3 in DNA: TGTGCCAGCAGTCGTAGCTCTGGAAACACCATATATTTT.

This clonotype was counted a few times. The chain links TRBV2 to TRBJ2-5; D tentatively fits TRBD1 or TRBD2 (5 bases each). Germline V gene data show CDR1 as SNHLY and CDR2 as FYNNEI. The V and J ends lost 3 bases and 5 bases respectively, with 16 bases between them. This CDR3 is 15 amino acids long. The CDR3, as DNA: TGTGCCAGCAGTGATTCAGGGAGAGACCGGGAGACCCAGTACTTC. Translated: CASSDSGRDRETQYF.

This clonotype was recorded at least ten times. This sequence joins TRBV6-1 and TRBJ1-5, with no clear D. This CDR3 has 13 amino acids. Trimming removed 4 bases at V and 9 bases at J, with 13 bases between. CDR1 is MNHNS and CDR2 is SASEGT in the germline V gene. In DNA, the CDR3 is TGTGCCAGCAGTGGCACAGCCGAAGGGCCCCAGCATTTT. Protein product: CASSGTAEGPQHF.

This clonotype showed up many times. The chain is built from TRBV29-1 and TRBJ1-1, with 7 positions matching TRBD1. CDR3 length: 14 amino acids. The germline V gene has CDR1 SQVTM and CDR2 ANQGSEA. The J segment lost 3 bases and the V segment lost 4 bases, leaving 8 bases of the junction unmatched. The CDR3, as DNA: TGCAGCGTTGGGTTAAGACAGGGCTACACTGAAGCTTTCTTT. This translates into CSVGLRQGYTEAFF.

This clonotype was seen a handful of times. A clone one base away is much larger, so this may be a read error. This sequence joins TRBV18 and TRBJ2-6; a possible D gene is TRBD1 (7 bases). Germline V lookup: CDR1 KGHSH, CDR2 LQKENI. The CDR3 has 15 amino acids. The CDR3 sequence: CASSPGGQGVNVLTF. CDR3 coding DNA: TGTGCCAGCTCACCAGGAGGGCAGGGGGTCAACGTCCTGACTTTC. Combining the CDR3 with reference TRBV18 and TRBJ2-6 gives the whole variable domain NAGVMQNPRHLVRRRGQEARLRCSPMKGHSHVYWYRQLPEEGLKFMVYLQKENIIDESGMPKERFSAEFPKEGPSILRIQQVVRGDSAAYFCASSPGGQGVNVLTFGAGSRLTVL.

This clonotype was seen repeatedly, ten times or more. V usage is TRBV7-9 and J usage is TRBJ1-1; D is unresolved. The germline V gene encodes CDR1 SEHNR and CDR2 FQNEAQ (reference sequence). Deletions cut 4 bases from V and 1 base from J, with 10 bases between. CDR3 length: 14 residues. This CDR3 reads CASSSGRENTEAFF. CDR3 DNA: TGTGCCAGCAGCTCCGGAAGGGAGAACACTGAAGCTTTCTTT.

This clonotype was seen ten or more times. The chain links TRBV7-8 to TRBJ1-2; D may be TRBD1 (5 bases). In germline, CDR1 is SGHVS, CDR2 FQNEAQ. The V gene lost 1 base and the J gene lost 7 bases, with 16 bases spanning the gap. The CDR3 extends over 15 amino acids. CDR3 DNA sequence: TGTGCCAGCAGCTTAGGTGCACAAACTGGGGGTGGCTACACCTTC. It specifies CASSLGAQTGGGYTF.

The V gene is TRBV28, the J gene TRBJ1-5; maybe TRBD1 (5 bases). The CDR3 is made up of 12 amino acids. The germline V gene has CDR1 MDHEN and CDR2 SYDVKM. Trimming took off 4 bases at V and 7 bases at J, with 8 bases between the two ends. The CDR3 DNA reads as TGTGCCAGCAGTTCAGGGAAACAGCCCCAGCATTTT. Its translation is CASSSGKQPQHF.